This T cell receptor beta chain is drawn from a study of blood T cells in healthy people across ages. Worth noting for this clonotype: Its matching antigen is unknown.

General study findings and limits: In long-lived donors, naive CD4+ cell counts and diversity exceeded those of aged donors. Because sorting was not performed, PBMCs prevented conclusive naive versus antigen-experienced comparison.

Primed by a sample-barcoded 5' primer and a J-beta primer mix, a second PCR proceeded for 7 to 11 cycles. CDR3-containing paired-end reads numbering at least 2.5 million came from each sample. TCRdb re-analysed the 5' RACE reads in MiXCR, keeping a single row per CDR3 protein. This repertoire shows 650,000 to 800,000 distinct CDR3 sequences, around two fifths found once; its top ten account for 15% to 25%. Germline-derived CDR1 and CDR2 are DFQATT and SNEGSKA (reference sequence). This CDR3 has 15 residues. V lost 3 bases and J lost 7; bases outside the gene matches: 12. Every donor provided 8.5 to 10 milliliters of peripheral blood.

The receptor was isolated from a man in his 60s in good health. The sequenced sample was blood. The V and J genes are TRBV20-1 and TRBJ2-3; TRBD2 agrees at 8 bases. CDR3 sequence: CSASPQRGRVHTQYF. Here the CDR3 DNA reads TGCAGTGCTAGTCCTCAGCGGGGGAGAGTCCATACGCAGTATTTT.